One TCR beta chain is described in this entry. Its specificity is not known. Per the germline V gene, CDR1 is MNHEY and CDR2 is SVGAGI. Trimming took off 2 bases at V and 0 bases at J, with 11 bases between the two ends. This CDR3 is 16 amino acids long. Only in-frame clones appear in the TCRdb table, and some are missing; sequencing was by immunoSEQ multiplex PCR. The repertoire includes 65,000 to 95,000 clones, 86% of them detected once, and 6.9% sits in the top ten. These data belong to a study of OX40 agonist ivuxolimab in advanced cancers. Study-level background: The dose-escalation cohort was roughly 83% male, with a mean age of 60 years, ranging roughly 23 to 90. Therapy given before enrollment (anti-PD-1, anti-PD-L1 or anti-CTLA-4) was allowed, and around 40% had some.

Findings of the study overall: Low normalized T-cell clonal expansion also characterized some of the nonresponders. Expansion of clones was among the lowest in partial responders at 0.1-3.0 mg/kg.

The specimen comprised CD4+ or CD8+ T cells sorted from blood, sampled in a trial of the OX40 agonist ivuxolimab. The chain is built from TRBV6-5 and TRBJ2-4; D call uncertain. The TCR sequence derives from an adult with an advanced solid tumor such as melanoma, head and neck, liver or kidney cancer. The CDR3 sequence: CASSYERSGAKNIQYF. The DNA of the CDR3 is TGTGCCAGCAGTTACGAACGGAGTGGAGCCAAAAACATTCAGTACTTC.